Shown below are 3 T cell receptor beta chains from a single sample sequenced in a study of blood T cell repertoires in COVID-19. Data came from immunoSEQ multiplex PCR; TCRdb stores just in-frame clones and leaves some out. This table holds approximately 89,000 clones, about 90% found once. The sequenced material came from peripheral blood. The receptors here all came from a man between 65 and 80 years old with acute or convalescent COVID-19.

The rearrangement links TRBV7-6 to TRBJ2-2, with D possibly matching TRBD2 (5 bases). Germline values: CDR1 SGHVS, CDR2 FNYEAQ. The CDR3 is made up of 17 amino acids. Trimming pared 0 bases from V and 0 bases from J, leaving 11 bases between. CDR3 sequence reads: CASSLAGTRSNTGELFF. CDR3 nucleotides: TGTGCCAGCAGCTTAGCGGGAACTAGGTCGAACACCGGGGAGCTGTTTTTT.

This clone was observed a single time. This sequence joins TRBV19 and TRBJ1-4, with 7 bases that match TRBD1. After removal of 6 bases from V and 3 bases from J, the junction contained 7 bases not matched to a gene. CDR3 length equals 15 residues. CDR1 LNHDA and CDR2 SQIVND come from the germline V gene (reference sequence). CDR3 in DNA: TGTGCCAGTAGCGACCCCGGGACAGCTAATGAAAAACTGTTTTTT. Amino acids: CASSDPGTANEKLFF.

The chain has TRBV19 and TRBJ1-6; D possibly corresponds to TRBD1 (6 bases). The length of the CDR3 is 14 residues. Looked up from germline, CDR1 is LNHDA and CDR2 is SQIVND (reference sequence). V lost 5 bases to trimming and J lost 5 bases, with 10 bases between them. As DNA, the CDR3 is TGTGCCAGTAGTTTGTCAGGGGATAATTCACCCCTCCACTTT. Translated, it gives CASSLSGDNSPLHF.